These T cell receptor beta chains were read from a single sample in a study of blood T cell repertoires in COVID-19. The protocol was immunoSEQ multiplex PCR, while the TCRdb copy is restricted to in-frame clones and leaves out a portion. The sample comprises tens of thousands of clones, more than 65% of which are singletons, and 6.3% rests with the top ten. The sequencing input was peripheral blood. The source is an older man with COVID-19, enrolled during active disease. Each CDR3 is given with its conserved first and last residue. The order of the fields is CDR3 length, clone size, J gene, D gene, V gene, CDR3 DNA, CDR3 protein. The D gene is left open where the match is weak. Size values are once, few and many counts, or a class for expanded clones, and some rows have none.

15 | . | TRBJ2-7 | TRBD2 | TRBV5-4 | TGTGCCAGCAGCCCTAGCGGGAGTCGTAACTACGAGCAGTACTTC | CASSPSGSRNYEQYF
14 | . | TRBJ2-5 | TRBD1 | TRBV7-2 | TGTGCCAGCAGCTCGCAGGGGGCTGGAGAGACCCAGTACTTC | CASSSQGAGETQYF
14 | . | TRBJ2-3 | . | TRBV7-8 | TGTGCCAGCAGGACCATGGGGAGGACAGATACGCAGTATTTT | CASRTMGRTDTQYF
13 | . | TRBJ2-4 | . | TRBV9 | TGTGCCAGCAGCGCCGACGGGAGAAACATTCAGTACTTC | CASSADGRNIQYF
16 | . | TRBJ2-3 | . | TRBV25-1 | TGTGCCAGCAGTGAAGTGGCGGGGATGAGCACAGATACGCAGTATTTT | CASSEVAGMSTDTQYF
14 | many | TRBJ2-7 | . | TRBV28 | TGTGCCAGCAGTCGGAACAGGGTGGTCTACGAGCAGTACTTC | CASSRNRVVYEQYF
14 | . | TRBJ1-4 | TRBD1 | TRBV18 | TGTGCCAGCTATTCCGGGACAGCTAATGAAAAACTGTTTTTT | CASYSGTANEKLFF
18 | . | TRBJ2-6 | TRBD2 | TRBV4-1 | TGCGCCAGCAGCCAACCTTCCAGGCGGGGGACTGGGGCCAACGTCCTGACTTTC | CASSQPSRRGTGANVLTF
17 | . | TRBJ2-5 | TRBD2 | TRBV11-2 | TGTGCCAGCAGCTTAGTAGGCAGCGGGAGAAGTATAGAGACCCAGTACTTC | CASSLVGSGRSIETQYF
16 | . | TRBJ1-1 | TRBD1 | TRBV4-3 | TGCGCCAGCAGCCAAGGGCGACAGGGGGCCGGCACTGAAGCTTTCTTT | CASSQGRQGAGTEAFF
14 | once | TRBJ1-2 | . | TRBV19 | TGTGCCAGTAGTCCGGGCAGGGGAAGCTATGGCTACACCTTC | CASSPGRGSYGYTF
15 | . | TRBJ2-1 | TRBD2 | TRBV5-4 | TGTGCCAGCAGCTCACCGACTAGCGGGCTTAATGAGCAGTTCTTC | CASSSPTSGLNEQFF
14 | . | TRBJ2-7 | TRBD1 | TRBV13 | TGTGCCAGCAGCACCGGACAGGGGCGCTACGAGCAGTACTTC | CASSTGQGRYEQYF
13 | . | TRBJ1-1 | . | TRBV2 | TGTGCCAGCCGGACAGAATCTAACACTGAAGCTTTCTTT | CASRTESNTEAFF
16 | . | TRBJ2-5 | TRBD1 | TRBV25-1 | TGTGCCAGCAGTGACCCGGACAGGGGGCAAATAGAGACCCAGTACTTC | CASSDPDRGQIETQYF
15 | . | TRBJ1-5 | . | TRBV15 | TGTGCCACCAGCAGATCACAGGGATACGATCAGCCCCAGCATTTT | CATSRSQGYDQPQHF
13 | once | TRBJ2-7 | TRBD2 | TRBV2 | TGTGCCAAACTAGCGGGGGACCCCTACGAGCAGTACTTC | CAKLAGDPYEQYF
17 | . | TRBJ2-5 | TRBD2 | TRBV13 | TGTGCCAGCAGCTTAGGGGCAGGACTAGCGGGTGGAGAGACCCAGTACTTC | CASSLGAGLAGGETQYF
13 | . | TRBJ1-5 | . | TRBV3-1/TRBV3-2 | TGTGCCAGCAGCCAGGCAGGGGTTCAGCCCCAGCATTTT | CASSQAGVQPQHF
13 | few | TRBJ1-6 | . | TRBV6-2/TRBV6-3 | TGTGCCAGCAGTTGGGCAGAGAATTCACCCCTCCACTTT | CASSWAENSPLHF
14 | . | TRBJ2-7 | TRBD1 | TRBV10-3 | TGTGCCATCAGTGAAGGGACAGCTTTCTACGAGCAGTACTTC | CAISEGTAFYEQYF
15 | medium-sized | TRBJ2-5 | TRBD2 | TRBV28 | TGTGCCAGCACCCTTGGACTAGCCCCACAAGAGACCCAGTACTTC | CASTLGLAPQETQYF
16 | few | TRBJ2-5 | TRBD1 | TRBV10-3 | TGTGCCATCAGTGATCTGGACAGGGGGGTCAGGGAGACCCAGTACTTC | CAISDLDRGVRETQYF
12 | . | TRBJ2-1 | . | TRBV7-9 | TGTGCCAGCAGCTCCCAGTACAATGAGCAGTTCTTC | CASSSQYNEQFF
15 | once | TRBJ2-7 | . | TRBV9 | TGTGCCAGCAGCCCAGGAGGGGGGGTTACCTACGAGCAGTACTTC | CASSPGGGVTYEQYF
13 | few | TRBJ1-1 | . | TRBV7-2 | TGTGCCAGCAGCGCGGGGCGGAACACTGAAGCTTTCTTT | CASSAGRNTEAFF
15 | . | TRBJ2-7 | TRBD1 | TRBV7-6 | TGTGCCAGCAGCTACCTAAGACAGGGATCCTACGAGCAGTACTTC | CASSYLRQGSYEQYF
19 | . | TRBJ2-3 | TRBD1 | TRBV7-7 | TGTGCCAGCAGTCACAAAACCACGACCTCGGGACAGTCCACAGATACGCAGTATTTT | CASSHKTTTSGQSTDTQYF
17 | . | TRBJ2-1 | TRBD2 | TRBV23-1 | TGCGCCAGCAGTCAGCCCGGGAGCGGGAGGGCCGGAGTTGAGCAGTTCTTC | CASSQPGSGRAGVEQFF
15 | few | TRBJ2-1 | . | TRBV11-2 | TGTGCCAGCAGCCCAACAGGGTGGGAGTACAATGAGCAGTTCTTC | CASSPTGWEYNEQFF
15 | . | TRBJ1-2 | . | TRBV6-5 | TGTGCCAGCAGACCCGGGAGGGCACCTAACTATGGCTACACCTTC | CASRPGRAPNYGYTF
14 | few | TRBJ1-1 | . | TRBV27 | TGTGCCAGCCAAACGGGATACATGAACACTGAAGCTTTCTTT | CASQTGYMNTEAFF
16 | . | TRBJ1-4 | . | TRBV28 | TGTGCCAGCAGTTCCACCGGGGGAGCAACTAATGAAAAACTGTTTTTT | CASSSTGGATNEKLFF
12 | . | TRBJ2-7 | . | TRBV20-1 | TGCAGTGCTAGTTCTTCCGGGTACGAGCAGTACTTC | CSASSSGYEQYF
15 | . | TRBJ1-4 | TRBD1 | TRBV7-9 | TGTGCCAGCAGCCTACAGGGGACAACTAATGAAAAACTGTTTTTT | CASSLQGTTNEKLFF
14 | once | TRBJ2-4 | TRBD1 | TRBV7-2 | TGTGCCAGCAGCACGGGACAGGGGATGGGCATTCAGTACTTC | CASSTGQGMGIQYF
15 | . | TRBJ1-6 | . | TRBV5-1 | TGCGCCAGCAGCACCTCAGGGGCGAGGAATTCACCCCTCCACTTT | CASSTSGARNSPLHF
15 | . | TRBJ1-1 | TRBD1 | TRBV30 | TGTGCCTGGAGTGTGCTAGGGACAGCGAACACTGAAGCTTTCTTT | CAWSVLGTANTEAFF
13 | few | TRBJ1-1 | . | TRBV19 | TGTGCCAGTAGTCACCCTCAGTACACTGAAGCTTTCTTT | CASSHPQYTEAFF
12 | . | TRBJ2-1 | . | TRBV30 | TGTGCCTGGAGCGCTATTGAAAATGAGCAGTTCTTC | CAWSAIENEQFF
15 | once | TRBJ1-4 | . | TRBV6-5 | TGTGCCAGCAGTTACCAACCCGGGAACAATGAAAAACTGTTTTTT | CASSYQPGNNEKLFF
13 | . | TRBJ1-2 | TRBD1 | TRBV19 | TGTGCCAGTAGTATCATGGCAGGGGGTAGCTACACCTTC | CASSIMAGGSYTF
14 | . | TRBJ1-5 | . | TRBV2 | TGTGCCAGCAGTGCACAGGTTAGCAATCAGCCCCAGCATTTT | CASSAQVSNQPQHF
15 | few | TRBJ1-1 | TRBD1 | TRBV5-6 | TGTGCCAGCAGCGGGTCGGGACAGGGGATGGTTGAAGCTTTCTTT | CASSGSGQGMVEAFF
16 | few | TRBJ2-5 | TRBD2 | TRBV24-1 | TGTGCCACCAGTGAGTCGACTAGCGGGAGACAGGAGACCCAGTACTTC | CATSESTSGRQETQYF